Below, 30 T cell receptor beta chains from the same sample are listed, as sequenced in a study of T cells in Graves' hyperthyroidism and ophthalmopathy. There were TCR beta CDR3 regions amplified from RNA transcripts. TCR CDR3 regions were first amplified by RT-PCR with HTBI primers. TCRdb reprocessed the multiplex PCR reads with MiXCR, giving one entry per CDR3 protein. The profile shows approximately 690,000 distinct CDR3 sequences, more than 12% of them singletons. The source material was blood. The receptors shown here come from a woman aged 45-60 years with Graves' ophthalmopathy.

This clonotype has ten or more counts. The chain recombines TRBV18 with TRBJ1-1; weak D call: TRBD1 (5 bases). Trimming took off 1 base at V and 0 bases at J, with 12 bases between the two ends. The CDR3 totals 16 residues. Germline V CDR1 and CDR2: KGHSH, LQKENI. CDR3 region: CASSPLHPGMNTEAFF. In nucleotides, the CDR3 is TGTGCCAGCTCACCACTTCATCCAGGGATGAACACTGAAGCTTTCTTT.

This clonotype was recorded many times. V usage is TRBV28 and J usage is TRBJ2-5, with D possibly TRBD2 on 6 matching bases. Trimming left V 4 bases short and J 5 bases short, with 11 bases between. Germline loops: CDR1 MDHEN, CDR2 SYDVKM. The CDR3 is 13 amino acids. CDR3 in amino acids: CASSSLASETQYF. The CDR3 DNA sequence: TGTGCCAGCAGTTCGCTAGCGTCGGAGACCCAGTACTTC.

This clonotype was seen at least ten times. DNA of the CDR3: TGCGCCAGCAGCTTGTCCAGGGTGGTGACTTACGAGCAGTACTTC. Translated, it gives CASSLSRVVTYEQYF. The V call is TRBV5-1, the J call TRBJ2-7; the D gene is possibly TRBD1 (5 bases). The germline V gene has CDR1 SGHRS and CDR2 YFSETQ. CDR3 length: 15 residues. The germline V and J ends were trimmed by 1 base and 4 bases, with 15 bases remaining between them.

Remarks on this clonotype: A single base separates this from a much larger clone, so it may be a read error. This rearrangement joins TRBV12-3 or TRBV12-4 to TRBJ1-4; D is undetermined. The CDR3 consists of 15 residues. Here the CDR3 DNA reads TGTGCCAGCAGTGAACGGACGGGCGGAAATGAAGAACTGTTTTTT. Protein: CASSERTGGNEELFF.

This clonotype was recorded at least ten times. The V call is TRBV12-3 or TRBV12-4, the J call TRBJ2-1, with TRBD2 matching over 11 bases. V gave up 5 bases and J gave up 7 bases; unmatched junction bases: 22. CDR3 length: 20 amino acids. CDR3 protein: CASSNKRTLAGGLMVNEQFF. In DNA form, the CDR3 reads TGTGCCAGCAGTAATAAAAGAACCTTAGCGGGAGGGTTAATGGTTAATGAGCAGTTCTTC.

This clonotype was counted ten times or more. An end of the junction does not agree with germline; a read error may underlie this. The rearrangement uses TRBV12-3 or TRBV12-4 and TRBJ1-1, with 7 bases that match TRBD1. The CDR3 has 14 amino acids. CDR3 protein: CASSLGRGSTEAFF. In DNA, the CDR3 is TGTGCCAGCAGCTTAGGCAGGGGGAGCACTGAAGCTTTCTTT.

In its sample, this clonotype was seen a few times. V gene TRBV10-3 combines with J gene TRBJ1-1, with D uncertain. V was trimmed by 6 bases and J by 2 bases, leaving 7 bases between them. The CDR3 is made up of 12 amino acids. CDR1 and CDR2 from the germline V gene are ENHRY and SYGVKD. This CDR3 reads CAISYSNTEAFF. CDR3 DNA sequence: TGTGCCATCAGCTACAGTAACACTGAAGCTTTCTTT.

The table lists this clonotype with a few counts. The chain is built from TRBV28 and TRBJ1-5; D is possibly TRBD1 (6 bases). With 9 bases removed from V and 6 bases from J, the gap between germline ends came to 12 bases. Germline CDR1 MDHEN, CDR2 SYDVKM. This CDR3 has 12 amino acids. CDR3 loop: CASCAGVQPQHF. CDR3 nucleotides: TGTGCCAGTTGCGCAGGGGTTCAGCCCCAGCATTTT.

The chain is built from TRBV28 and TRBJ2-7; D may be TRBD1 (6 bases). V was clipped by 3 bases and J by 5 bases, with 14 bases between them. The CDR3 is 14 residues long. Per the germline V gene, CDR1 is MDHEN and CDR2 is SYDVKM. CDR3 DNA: TGTGCCAGCAGTTTCCTCCAGGGGTTGCACGAGCAGTACTTC. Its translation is CASSFLQGLHEQYF.

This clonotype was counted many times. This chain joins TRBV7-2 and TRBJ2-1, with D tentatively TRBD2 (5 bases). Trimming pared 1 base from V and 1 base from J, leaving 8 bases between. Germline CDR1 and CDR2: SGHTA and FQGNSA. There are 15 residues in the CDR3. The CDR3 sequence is CASSLVSGSYNEQFF. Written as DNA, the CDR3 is TGTGCCAGCAGCTTAGTAAGCGGATCCTACAATGAGCAGTTCTTC.

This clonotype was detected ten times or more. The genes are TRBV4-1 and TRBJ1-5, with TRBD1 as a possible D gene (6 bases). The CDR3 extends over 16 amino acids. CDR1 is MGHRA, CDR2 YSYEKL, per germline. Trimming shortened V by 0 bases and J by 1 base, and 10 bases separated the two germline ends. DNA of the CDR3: TGCGCCAGCAGCCAAGAGGGGGGGCACAGCAATCAGCCCCAGCATTTT. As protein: CASSQEGGHSNQPQHF.

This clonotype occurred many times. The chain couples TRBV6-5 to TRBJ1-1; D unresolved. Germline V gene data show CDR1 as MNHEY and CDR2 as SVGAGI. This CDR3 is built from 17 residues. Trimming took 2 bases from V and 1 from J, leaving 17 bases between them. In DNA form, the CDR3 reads TGTGCCAGCAGTTACATGGCCAGATTTAACGAGAACACTGAAGCTTTCTTT. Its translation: CASSYMARFNENTEAFF.

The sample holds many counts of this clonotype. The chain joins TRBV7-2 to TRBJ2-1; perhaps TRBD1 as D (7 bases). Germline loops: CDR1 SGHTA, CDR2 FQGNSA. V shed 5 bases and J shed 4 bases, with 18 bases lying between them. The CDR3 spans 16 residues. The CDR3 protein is CASSHQGGITYNEQFF. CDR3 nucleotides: TGTGCCAGCAGCCACCAGGGGGGTATCACATACAATGAGCAGTTCTTC.

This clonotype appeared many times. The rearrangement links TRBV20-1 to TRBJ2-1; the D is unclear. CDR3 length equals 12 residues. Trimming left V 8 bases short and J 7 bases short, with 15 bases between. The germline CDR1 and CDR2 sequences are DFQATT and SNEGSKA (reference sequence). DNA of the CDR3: TGCAGTCCCATGGGCCTCGGTAATGAGCAGTTCTTC. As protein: CSPMGLGNEQFF.

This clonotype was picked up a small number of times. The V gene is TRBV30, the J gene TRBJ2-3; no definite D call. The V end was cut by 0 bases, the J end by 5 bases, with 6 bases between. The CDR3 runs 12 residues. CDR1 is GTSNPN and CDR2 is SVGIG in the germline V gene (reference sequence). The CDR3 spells CAWSVGVDTQYF. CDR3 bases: TGTGCCTGGAGTGTAGGAGTAGATACGCAGTATTTT.

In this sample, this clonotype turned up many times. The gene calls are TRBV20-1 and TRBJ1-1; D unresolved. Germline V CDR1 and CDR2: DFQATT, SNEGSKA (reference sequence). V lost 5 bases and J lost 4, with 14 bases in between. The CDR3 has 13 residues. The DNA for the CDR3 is TGCAGTGCTGACCGGACGGAGGTCACTGAAGCTTTCTTT. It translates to CSADRTEVTEAFF.

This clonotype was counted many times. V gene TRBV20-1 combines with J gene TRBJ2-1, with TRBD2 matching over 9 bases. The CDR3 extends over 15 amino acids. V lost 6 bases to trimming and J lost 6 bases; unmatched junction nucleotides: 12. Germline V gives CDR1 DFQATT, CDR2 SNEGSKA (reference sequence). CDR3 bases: TGCAGTGCGAAATTTCCGGGACTAGCAGCCAATGAGCAGTTCTTC. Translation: CSAKFPGLAANEQFF.

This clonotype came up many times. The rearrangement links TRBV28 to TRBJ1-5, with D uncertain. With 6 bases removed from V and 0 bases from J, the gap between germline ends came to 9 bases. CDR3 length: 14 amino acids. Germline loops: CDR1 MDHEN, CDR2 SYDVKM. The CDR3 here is CASRRPYSNQPQHF. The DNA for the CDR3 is TGTGCCAGCAGACGGCCCTATAGCAATCAGCCCCAGCATTTT.

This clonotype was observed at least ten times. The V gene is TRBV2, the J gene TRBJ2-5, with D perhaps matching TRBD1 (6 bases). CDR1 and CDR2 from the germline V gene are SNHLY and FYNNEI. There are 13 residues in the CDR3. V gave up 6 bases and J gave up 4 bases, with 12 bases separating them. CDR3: CASRGRGGETQYF. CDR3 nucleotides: TGTGCCAGCAGGGGCAGGGGTGGAGAGACCCAGTACTTC.

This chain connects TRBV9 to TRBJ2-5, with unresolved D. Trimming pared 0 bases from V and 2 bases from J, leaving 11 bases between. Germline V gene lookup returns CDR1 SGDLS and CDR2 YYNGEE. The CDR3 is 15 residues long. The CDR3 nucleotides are TGTGCCAGCAGCGTAGCCTCGACTTTACAAGAGACCCAGTACTTC. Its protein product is CASSVASTLQETQYF. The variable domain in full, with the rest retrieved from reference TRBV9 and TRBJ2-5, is DSGVTQTPKHLITATGQRVTLRCSPRSGDLSVYWYQQSLDQGLQFLIQYYNGEERAKGNILERFSAQQFPDLHSELNLSSLELGDSALYFCASSVASTLQETQYFGPGTRLLVL.

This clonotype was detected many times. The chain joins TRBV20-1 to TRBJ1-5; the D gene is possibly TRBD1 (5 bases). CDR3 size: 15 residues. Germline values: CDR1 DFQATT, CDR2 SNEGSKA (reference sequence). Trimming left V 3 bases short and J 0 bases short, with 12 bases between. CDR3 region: CSASQTEYSNQPQHF. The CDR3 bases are TGCAGTGCTAGCCAGACAGAATATAGCAATCAGCCCCAGCATTTT.

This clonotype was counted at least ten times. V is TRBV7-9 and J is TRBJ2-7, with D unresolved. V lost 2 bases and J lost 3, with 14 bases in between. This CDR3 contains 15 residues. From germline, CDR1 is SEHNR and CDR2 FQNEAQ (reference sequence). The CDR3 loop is CASSLYPEANYEQYF. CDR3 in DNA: TGTGCCAGCAGCTTATATCCAGAGGCAAACTACGAGCAGTACTTC.

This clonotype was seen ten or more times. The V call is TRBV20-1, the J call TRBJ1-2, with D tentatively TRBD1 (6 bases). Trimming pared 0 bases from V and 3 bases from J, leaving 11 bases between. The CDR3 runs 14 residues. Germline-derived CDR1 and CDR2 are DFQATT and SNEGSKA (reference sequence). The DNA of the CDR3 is TGCAGTGCTAGAGATGAGGGGGGGGACTATGGCTACACCTTC. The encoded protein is CSARDEGGDYGYTF.

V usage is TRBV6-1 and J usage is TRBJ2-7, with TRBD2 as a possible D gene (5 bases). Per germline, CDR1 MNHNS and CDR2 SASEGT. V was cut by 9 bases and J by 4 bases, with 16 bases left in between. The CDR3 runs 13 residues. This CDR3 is CASISAGAYEQYF. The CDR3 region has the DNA TGTGCCAGTATTTCGGCGGGTGCGTACGAGCAGTACTTC.

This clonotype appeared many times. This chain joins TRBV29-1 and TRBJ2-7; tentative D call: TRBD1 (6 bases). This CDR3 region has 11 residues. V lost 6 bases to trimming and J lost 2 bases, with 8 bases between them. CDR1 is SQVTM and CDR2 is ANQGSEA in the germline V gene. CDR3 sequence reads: CSVGDTYEQYF. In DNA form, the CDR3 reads TGCAGCGTCGGGGACACCTACGAGCAGTACTTC.

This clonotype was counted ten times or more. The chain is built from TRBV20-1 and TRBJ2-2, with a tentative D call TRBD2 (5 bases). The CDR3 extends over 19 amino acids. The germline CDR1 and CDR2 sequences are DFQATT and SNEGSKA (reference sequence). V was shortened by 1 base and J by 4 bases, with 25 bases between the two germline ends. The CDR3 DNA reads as TGCAGTGCTAGAGCTAGGCCCCTTCCCAATCGGGGTGCCACCGGGGAGCTGTTTTTT. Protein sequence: CSARARPLPNRGATGELFF.

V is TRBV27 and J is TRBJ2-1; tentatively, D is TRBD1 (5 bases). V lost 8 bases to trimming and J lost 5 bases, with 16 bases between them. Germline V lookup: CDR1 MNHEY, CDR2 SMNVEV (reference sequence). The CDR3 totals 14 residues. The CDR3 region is CASWGWAGHNEQFF. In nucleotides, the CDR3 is TGTGCCAGCTGGGGCTGGGCAGGCCACAATGAGCAGTTCTTC.

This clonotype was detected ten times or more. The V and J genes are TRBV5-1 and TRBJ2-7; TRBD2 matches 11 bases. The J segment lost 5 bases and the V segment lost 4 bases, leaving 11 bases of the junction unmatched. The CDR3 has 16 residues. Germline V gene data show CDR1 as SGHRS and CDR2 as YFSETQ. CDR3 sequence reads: CASSRGSLAGEDEQYF. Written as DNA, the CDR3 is TGCGCCAGCAGCCGGGGGTCACTAGCGGGAGAGGACGAGCAGTACTTC. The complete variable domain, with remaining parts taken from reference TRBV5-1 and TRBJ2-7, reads KAGVTQTPRYLIKTRGQQVTLSCSPISGHRSVSWYQQTPGQGLQFLFEYFSETQRNKGNFPGRFSGRQFSNSRSEMNVSTLELGDSALYLCASSRGSLAGEDEQYFGPGTRLTVT.

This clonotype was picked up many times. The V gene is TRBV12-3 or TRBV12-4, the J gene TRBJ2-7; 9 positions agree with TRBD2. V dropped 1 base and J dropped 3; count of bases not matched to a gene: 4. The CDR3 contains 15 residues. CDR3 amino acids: CASSLVAGGIYEQYF. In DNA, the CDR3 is TGTGCCAGCAGTTTAGTGGCGGGAGGGATCTACGAGCAGTACTTC.

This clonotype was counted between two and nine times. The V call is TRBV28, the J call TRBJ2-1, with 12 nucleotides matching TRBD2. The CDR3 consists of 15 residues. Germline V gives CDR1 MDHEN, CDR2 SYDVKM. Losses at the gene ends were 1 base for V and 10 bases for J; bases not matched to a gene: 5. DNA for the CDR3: TGTGCCAGCAGTTTATCGGGACTAGCGGGTTGGGAGCAGTTCTTC. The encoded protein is CASSLSGLAGWEQFF. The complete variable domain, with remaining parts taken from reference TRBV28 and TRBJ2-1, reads DVKVTQSSRYLVKRTGEKVFLECVQDMDHENMFWYRQDPGLGLRLIYFSYDVKMKEKGDIPEGYSVSREKKERFSLILESASTNQTSMYLCASSLSGLAGWEQFFGPGTRLTVL.